This T cell receptor (beta chain) was retrieved from a study of T cells in Graves' hyperthyroidism and ophthalmopathy. RNA transcripts gave rise to amplified TCR beta CDR3 regions. HTBI primers drove first-round RT-PCR of the TCR CDR3. Using its own MiXCR run on the multiplex PCR reads, TCRdb lists one record per CDR3 protein. This sample yields 600,000 to 850,000 distinct CDR3 sequences, of which around 20% are seen a single time; approximately 16% belongs to the top ten. This clonotype was counted many times. Blood from later-ophthalmopathy patients was taken at first hyperthyroidism diagnosis. Isolation of PBMCs was performed on 10 ml fresh peripheral blood. Germline V gene data show CDR1 as SGHKS and CDR2 as YYEKEE (reference sequence). The CDR3 runs 16 residues. V shed 3 bases and J 5 bases; nucleotides not matched to a gene: 10.

The V gene is TRBV5-5, the J gene TRBJ1-4; 7 positions match TRBD1. Sequenced material: blood. This receptor was identified in a woman between 45 and 65 years old with Graves' hyperthyroidism that later progressed to Graves' ophthalmopathy. The CDR3 DNA sequence: TGTGCCAGCAGCTCCGTCGCGGGACAGACGAATGAAAAACTGTTTTTT. Translation gives CASSSVAGQTNEKLFF.